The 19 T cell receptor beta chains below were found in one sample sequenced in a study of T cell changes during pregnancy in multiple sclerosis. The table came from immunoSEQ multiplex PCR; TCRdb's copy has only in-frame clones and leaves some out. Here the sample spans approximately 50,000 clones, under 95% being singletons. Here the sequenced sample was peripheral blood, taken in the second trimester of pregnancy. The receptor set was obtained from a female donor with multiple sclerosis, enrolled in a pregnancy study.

The CDR3 reads CASSETGGAYNEQFF. The CDR3, as DNA: TGTGCCAGCAGTGAGACGGGGGGAGCCTACAATGAGCAGTTCTTC. The rearrangement links TRBV6-1 to TRBJ2-1, with 7 bases aligning to TRBD2. From germline, CDR1 is MNHNS and CDR2 SASEGT. The CDR3 loop spans 15 amino acids. V lost 3 bases, J lost 2 bases, and 4 bases stayed unmatched.

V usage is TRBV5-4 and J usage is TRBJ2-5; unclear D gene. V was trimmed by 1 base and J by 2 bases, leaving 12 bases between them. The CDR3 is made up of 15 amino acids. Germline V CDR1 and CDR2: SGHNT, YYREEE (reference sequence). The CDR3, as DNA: TGTGCCAGCAGCTTGTCTCCGACGGAGCAAGAGACCCAGTACTTC. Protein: CASSLSPTEQETQYF.

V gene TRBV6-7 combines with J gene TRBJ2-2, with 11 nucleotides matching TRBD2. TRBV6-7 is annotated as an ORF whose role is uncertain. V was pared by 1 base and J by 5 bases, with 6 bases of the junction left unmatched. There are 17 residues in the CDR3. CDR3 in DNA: TGTGCCAGCAGTTACTTACTAGCGGGAGATCCAACCGGGGAGCTGTTTTTT. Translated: CASSYLLAGDPTGELFF.

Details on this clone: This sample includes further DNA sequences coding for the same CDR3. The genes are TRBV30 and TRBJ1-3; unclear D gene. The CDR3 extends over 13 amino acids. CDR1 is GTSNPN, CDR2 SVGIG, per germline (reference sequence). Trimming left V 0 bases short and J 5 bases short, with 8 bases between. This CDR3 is CAWSVGGRNTIYF. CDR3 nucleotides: TGTGCCTGGAGTGTAGGCGGCCGAAACACCATATATTTT.

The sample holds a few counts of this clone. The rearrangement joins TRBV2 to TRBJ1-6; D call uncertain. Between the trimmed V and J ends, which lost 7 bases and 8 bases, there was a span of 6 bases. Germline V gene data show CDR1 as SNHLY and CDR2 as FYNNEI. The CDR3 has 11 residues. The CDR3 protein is CASTSYSPLHF. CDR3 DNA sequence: TGTGCCAGCACTTCCTATTCACCCCTCCACTTT.

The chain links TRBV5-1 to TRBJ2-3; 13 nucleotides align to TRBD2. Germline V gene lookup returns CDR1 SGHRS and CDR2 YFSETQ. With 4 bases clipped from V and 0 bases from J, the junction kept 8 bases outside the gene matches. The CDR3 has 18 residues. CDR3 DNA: TGCGCCAGCAGCGATGGGACTAGCGGGGACTTTAGCACAGATACGCAGTATTTT. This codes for CASSDGTSGDFSTDTQYF. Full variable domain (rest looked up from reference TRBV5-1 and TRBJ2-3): KAGVTQTPRYLIKTRGQQVTLSCSPISGHRSVSWYQQTPGQGLQFLFEYFSETQRNKGNFPGRFSGRQFSNSRSEMNVSTLELGDSALYLCASSDGTSGDFSTDTQYFGPGTRLTVL.

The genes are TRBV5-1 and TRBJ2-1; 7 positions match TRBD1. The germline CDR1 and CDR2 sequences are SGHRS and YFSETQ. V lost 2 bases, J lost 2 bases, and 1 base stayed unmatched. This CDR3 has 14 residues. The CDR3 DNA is TGCGCCAGCAGCTTCCAGGGGGCCTACAATGAGCAGTTCTTC. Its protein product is CASSFQGAYNEQFF.

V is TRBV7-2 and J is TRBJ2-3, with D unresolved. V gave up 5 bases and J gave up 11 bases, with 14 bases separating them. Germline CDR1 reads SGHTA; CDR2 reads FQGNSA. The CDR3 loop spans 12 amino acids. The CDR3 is CASSPYSSLQYF. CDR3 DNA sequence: TGTGCCAGCAGCCCTTACTCCTCTCTGCAGTATTTT. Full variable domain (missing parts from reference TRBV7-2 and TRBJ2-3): GAGVSQSPSNKVTEKGKDVELRCDPISGHTALYWYRQSLGQGLEFLIYFQGNSAPDKSGLPSDRFSAERTGGSVSTLTIQRTQQEDSAVYLCASSPYSSLQYFGPGTRLTVL.

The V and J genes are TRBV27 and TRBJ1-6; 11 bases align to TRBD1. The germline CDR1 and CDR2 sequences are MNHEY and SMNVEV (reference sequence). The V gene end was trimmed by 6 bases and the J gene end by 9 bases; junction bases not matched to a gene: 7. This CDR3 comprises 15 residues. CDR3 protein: CASRRTGGASSPLHF. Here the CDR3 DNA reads TGTGCCAGCAGGAGGACAGGGGGCGCGAGTTCACCCCTCCACTTT.

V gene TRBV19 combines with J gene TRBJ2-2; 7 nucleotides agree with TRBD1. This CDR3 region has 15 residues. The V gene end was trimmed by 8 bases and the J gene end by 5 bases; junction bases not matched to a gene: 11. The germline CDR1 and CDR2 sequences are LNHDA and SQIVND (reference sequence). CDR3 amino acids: CASRTGQESTGELFF. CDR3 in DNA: TGTGCCAGTCGAACCGGACAGGAGAGTACCGGGGAGCTGTTTTTT.

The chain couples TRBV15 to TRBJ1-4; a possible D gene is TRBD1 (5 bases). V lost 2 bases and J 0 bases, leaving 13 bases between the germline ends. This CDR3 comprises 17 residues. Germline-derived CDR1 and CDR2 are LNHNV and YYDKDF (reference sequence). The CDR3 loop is CATSRLRGGATNEKLFF. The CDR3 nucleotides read TGTGCCACCAGCAGACTTCGGGGGGGGGCAACTAATGAAAAACTGTTTTTT.

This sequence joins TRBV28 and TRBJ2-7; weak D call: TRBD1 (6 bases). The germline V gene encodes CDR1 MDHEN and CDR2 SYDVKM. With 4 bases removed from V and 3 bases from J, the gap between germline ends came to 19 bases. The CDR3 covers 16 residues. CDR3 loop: CASSSPLKDRYYEQYF. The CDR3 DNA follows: TGTGCCAGCAGTTCCCCTCTTAAAGACAGGTACTACGAGCAGTACTTC.

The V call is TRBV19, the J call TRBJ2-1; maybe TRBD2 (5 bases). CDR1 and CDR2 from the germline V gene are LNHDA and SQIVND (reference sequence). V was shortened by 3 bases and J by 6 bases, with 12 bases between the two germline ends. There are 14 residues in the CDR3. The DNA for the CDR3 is TGTGCCAGTAGTATTCCCGGACTCTCCAATGAGCAGTTCTTC. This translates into CASSIPGLSNEQFF.

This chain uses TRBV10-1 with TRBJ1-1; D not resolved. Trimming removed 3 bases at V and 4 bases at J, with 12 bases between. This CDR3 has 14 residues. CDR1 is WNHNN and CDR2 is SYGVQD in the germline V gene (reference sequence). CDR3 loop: CASSESVLRTEAFF. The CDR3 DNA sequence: TGCGCCAGCAGTGAATCCGTCCTACGCACTGAAGCTTTCTTT.

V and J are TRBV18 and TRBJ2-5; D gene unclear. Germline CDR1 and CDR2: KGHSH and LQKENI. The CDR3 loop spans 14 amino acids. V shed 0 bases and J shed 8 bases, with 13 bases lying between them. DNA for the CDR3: TGTGCCAGCTCACCACCCGGAGTCACCGGAACCCAGTACTTC. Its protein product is CASSPPGVTGTQYF.

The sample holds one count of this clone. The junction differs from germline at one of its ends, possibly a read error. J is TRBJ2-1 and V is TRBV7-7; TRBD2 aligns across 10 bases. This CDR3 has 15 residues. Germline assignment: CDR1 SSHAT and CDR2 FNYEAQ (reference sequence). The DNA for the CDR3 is TGTGCTAGCAGCTCACTAGCGGGGAGATACAATGAGCAGTTCTTC. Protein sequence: CASSSLAGRYNEQFF. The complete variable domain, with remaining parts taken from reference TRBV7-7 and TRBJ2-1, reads GAGVSQSPRYKVTKRGQDVTLRCDPISSHATLYWYQQALGQGPEFLTYFNYEAQPDKSGLPSDRFSAERPEGSISTLTIQRTEQRDSAMYRCASSSLAGRYNEQFFGPGTRLTVL.

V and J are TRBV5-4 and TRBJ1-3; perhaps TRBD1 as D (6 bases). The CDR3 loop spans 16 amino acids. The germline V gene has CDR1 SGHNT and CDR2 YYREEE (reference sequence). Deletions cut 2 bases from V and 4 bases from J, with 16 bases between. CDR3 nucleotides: TGTGCCAGCAGCTTTTCTTCCACAGGGTTCGGAAACACCATATATTTT. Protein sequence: CASSFSSTGFGNTIYF. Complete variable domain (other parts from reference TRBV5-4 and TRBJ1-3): ETGVTQSPTHLIKTRGQQVTLRCSSQSGHNTVSWYQQALGQGPQFIFQYYREEENGRGNFPPRFSGLQFPNYSSELNVNALELDDSALYLCASSFSSTGFGNTIYFGEGSWLTVV.

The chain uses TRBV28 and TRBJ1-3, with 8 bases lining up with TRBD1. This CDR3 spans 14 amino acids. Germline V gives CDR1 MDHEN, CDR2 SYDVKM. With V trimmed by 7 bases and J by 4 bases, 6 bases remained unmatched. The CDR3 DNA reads TGTGCCAGCACCACGACAGGGGCCGGAAACACCATATATTTT. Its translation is CASTTTGAGNTIYF. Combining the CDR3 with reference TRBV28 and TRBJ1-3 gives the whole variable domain DVKVTQSSRYLVKRTGEKVFLECVQDMDHENMFWYRQDPGLGLRLIYFSYDVKMKEKGDIPEGYSVSREKKERFSLILESASTNQTSMYLCASTTTGAGNTIYFGEGSWLTVV.

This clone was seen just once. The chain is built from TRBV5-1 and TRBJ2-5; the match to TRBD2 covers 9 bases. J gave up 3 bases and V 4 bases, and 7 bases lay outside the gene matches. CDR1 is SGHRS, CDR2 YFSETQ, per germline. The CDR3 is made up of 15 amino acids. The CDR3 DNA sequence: TGCGCCAGCAGCCTGGGACTAGCTGACGAAGAGACCCAGTACTTC. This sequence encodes CASSLGLADEETQYF.